The clone carrying this T cell receptor beta chain was detected only once. The antigen is not known. Adjacent lung was taken at least 2 cm from the tumor margin, free of atypia. These data come from a study of T cells in localized non-small cell lung cancer. Study-wide findings and caveats: The study detected a median approximately 54 of the top 100 tumor clones in adjacent lung. Higher blood T cell density went with longer overall survival. Clonality of T cells reached its maximum in uninvolved adjacent lung, surpassing tumor.

Germline V gives CDR1 SQVTM, CDR2 ANQGSEA. This CDR3 is 13 amino acids long. V lost 8 bases and J 5 bases, leaving 18 bases between the germline ends. TCRdb keeps only in-frame clones here, not all; method: immunoSEQ multiplex PCR. The sample holds a few thousand clones, about 25% seen once. V is TRBV29-1 and J is TRBJ2-5, with D perhaps matching TRBD2 (6 bases). The receptor's source is a man aged 40-75 years with stage II squamous cell lung carcinoma. The input for sequencing was normal lung tissue next to the tumor, taken before any cancer treatment. The CDR3 region is CSFTPGLWETQYF. DNA of the CDR3: TGCAGCTTCACCCCGGGACTTTGGGAGACCCAGTACTTC.